The clone carrying this TCR beta chain was observed a handful of times. Preparation of the TCRbeta library involved a method that used unique molecular identifiers. TCRdb passed the PCR reads through MiXCR, listing each CDR3 protein once. The table includes about 690,000 distinct CDR3 sequences, 16% detected once. The CDR3 has 14 amino acids. CDR1 and CDR2 from the germline V gene are SGHTA and FQGNSA. V shed 4 bases and J 5 bases; nucleotides not matched to a gene: 5. This record comes from a study of T-cell reconstitution after alpha-beta-depleted transplantation in children. V and J are TRBV7-2 and TRBJ2-5; TRBD1 matches at 9 bases. The sequence was obtained from a human donor who donated a stem cell graft to a child with acute myeloid leukemia. The sequencing here drew on PBMCs from the stem cell graft donor, taken from the stem cell graft. The CDR3 DNA follows: TGTGCCAGCAGCTCCCGGGACAGGGACGAGACCCAGTACTTC. It encodes CASSSRDRDETQYF. Full variable domain (outside the CDR3, taken from reference TRBV7-2 and TRBJ2-5): GAGVSQSPSNKVTEKGKDVELRCDPISGHTALYWYRQSLGQGLEFLIYFQGNSAPDKSGLPSDRFSAERTGGSVSTLTIQRTQQEDSAVYLCASSSRDRDETQYFGPGTRLLVL.